Presented here are 9 T cell receptor beta chains from one specimen sequenced in a study of T cells in women clearing cervical HPV infection. Clones were sequenced by immunoSEQ multiplex PCR, and TCRdb holds only the in-frame ones, with some missing. The table for this sample gives about 35,000 clones. Material: blood buffy coat. Every receptor here comes from a woman between 18 and 69 years old with a cervical HPV16 infection that either progressed to CIN3+ or cleared (not recorded which).

As regards this clone: The CDR3 end lies 3 residues beyond the end of the read and is filled in from the germline J gene. The rearrangement uses TRBV7-2 and TRBJ2-1, with a possible D match to TRBD2 (6 bases). V lost 3 bases and J lost 3, with 12 bases in between. The CDR3 runs 15 residues. Germline-derived CDR1 and CDR2 are SGHTA and FQGNSA. CDR3 in amino acids: CASSLVRDFYNEQFF. Partial CDR3 DNA: TGTGCCAGCAGCTTGGTGAGGGACTTCTACAATGAG.

With respect to this clone: The read ends 3 residues early relative to the CDR3; the germline J gene fills the gap. The chain is built from TRBV28 and TRBJ2-6; TRBD2 agrees at 9 bases. CDR3 size: 18 residues. Germline CDR1 reads MDHEN; CDR2 reads SYDVKM. Losses at the gene ends were 6 bases for V and 0 bases for J; bases not matched to a gene: 9. The CDR3 sequence: CASSQIAGAVSGANVLTF. The CDR3 bases that were read are TGTGCCAGCAGCCAGATAGCGGGAGCAGTCTCTGGGGCCAACGTC.

On this clone itself: With the read ending 3 residues before the CDR3 end, the germline J gene is used to fill in that end. V is TRBV2 and J is TRBJ2-1; TRBD1 matches 9 bases. The CDR3 contains 14 residues. Germline CDR1 reads SNHLY; CDR2 reads FYNNEI. With 6 bases clipped from V and 4 bases from J, the junction kept 4 bases outside the gene matches. The CDR3 here is CASRGTGYYNEQFF. The sequenced part of the CDR3 DNA is TGTGCCAGCAGGGGGACAGGGTATTACAATGAG.

As for this clone: The read falls 3 residues short of the CDR3 end, and the missing part is taken from the germline J gene. The V call is TRBV5-1, the J call TRBJ2-7; TRBD1 matches at 9 bases. Losses at the gene ends were 4 bases for V and 0 bases for J; bases not matched to a gene: 5. Looked up from germline, CDR1 is SGHRS and CDR2 is YFSETQ. The CDR3 length is 15 residues. This chain's CDR3 is CASSPGQGSSYEQYF. The CDR3 bases that were read are TGCGCCAGCAGCCCCGGACAGGGGAGCTCCTACGAG. Complete variable domain (other parts from reference TRBV5-1 and TRBJ2-7): KAGVTQTPRYLIKTRGQQVTLSCSPISGHRSVSWYQQTPGQGLQFLFEYFSETQRNKGNFPGRFSGRQFSNSRSEMNVSTLELGDSALYLCASSPGQGSSYEQYFGPGTRLTVT.

As concerns this clone: The CDR3 end falls 3 residues outside the read, so it is completed with the germline J gene. The chain recombines TRBV19 with TRBJ1-5, with D possibly matching TRBD1 (6 bases). The length of the CDR3 is 14 residues. From germline, CDR1 is LNHDA and CDR2 SQIVND (reference sequence). The V end was cut by 5 bases, the J end by 5 bases, with 13 bases between. CDR3 loop: CASSLGGRDQPQHF. The DNA read from the CDR3 is TGTGCCAGTAGTTTGGGGGGGCGCGATCAGCCC. The entire variable domain, with the rest obtained from reference TRBV19 and TRBJ1-5, is as follows: DGGITQSPKYLFRKEGQNVTLSCEQNLNHDAMYWYRQDPGQGLRLIYYSQIVNDFQKGDIAEGYSVSREKKESFPLTVTSAQKNPTAFYLCASSLGGRDQPQHFGDGTRLSIL.

As to this clone: The read ends 3 residues shy of where the CDR3 ends; the end is completed using the germline J gene. The rearrangement uses TRBV5-1 and TRBJ2-5; 14 bases agree with TRBD2. The CDR3 contains 17 residues. The germline CDR1 and CDR2 sequences are SGHRS and YFSETQ. The CDR3 sequence: CASSLRTSGRSTDTQYF. The DNA read from the CDR3 is TGCGCCAGCAGCTTACGGACTAGCGGGAGGTCCACAGATACC.

Worth noting for this clone: The observed sequence ends 3 residues before the CDR3 terminus, with the missing tail filled in from the germline J gene. The chain combines TRBV11-2 with TRBJ2-2; tentatively, D is TRBD2 (7 bases). Trimming pared 1 base from V and 3 bases from J, leaving 9 bases between. The CDR3 runs 15 residues. CDR1 is SGHAT, CDR2 FQNNGV, per germline. The part of the CDR3 DNA that was read is TGTGCCAGCAGCTTAGGCGGGGGCTACACCGGGGAG. It encodes CASSLGGGYTGE. The entire CDR3 sequence reads CASSLGGGYTGELFF.

As for this clone: The CDR3 is cut off 3 residues early in the read; its end comes from the germline J gene. This rearrangement joins TRBV6-4 to TRBJ1-6; the match to TRBD1 covers 10 bases. V was pared by 5 bases and J by 7 bases, with 5 bases of the junction left unmatched. Germline CDR1 reads MRHNA; CDR2 reads SNTAGT. The length of the CDR3 is 15 residues. The CDR3 reads CASSSGTGVNSPLHF. The sequenced CDR3 bases are TGTGCCAGCAGTTCCGGGACAGGGGTAAATTCACCC.

On this clone: The DNA ends 3 residues before the CDR3 does, and the rest of the CDR3 is filled in from the germline J gene. V and J are TRBV9 and TRBJ2-7; D call uncertain. Trimming cost V 3 bases and J 0 bases, with 7 bases left between them. The germline V gene encodes CDR1 SGDLS and CDR2 YYNGEE. The length of the CDR3 is 13 residues. The sequenced CDR3 bases are TGTGCCAGCAGCGCCGGGTCCTCCTACGAG. It is translated as CASSAGSSYE. The CDR3 in full is CASSAGSSYEQYF.